The 3 T cell receptor beta chains given below trace back to one sample, sequenced in a study of T cells in Graves' hyperthyroidism and ophthalmopathy. Amplified regions were TCR beta CDR3 sequences from RNA transcripts. The HTBI primer set was used in a first-round RT-PCR of the TCR CDR3. From the multiplex PCR reads, TCRdb called clonotypes with MiXCR, one entry per CDR3 protein. The sample contains about 420,000 distinct CDR3 sequences, approximately 13% of which appear only once. The sample was blood. The receptors shown here come from a woman aged 18-35 years with Graves' hyperthyroidism.

This clonotype was counted many times. The rearrangement uses TRBV12-3 or TRBV12-4 and TRBJ2-1, with 7 bases identical to TRBD1. Trimming cost V 6 bases and J 2 bases; bases outside gene matches: 7. This CDR3 region has 15 residues. CDR3 amino acids: CASSLQGGPYNEQFF. CDR3 in DNA: TGTGCCAGCAGCCTACAAGGGGGCCCCTACAATGAGCAGTTCTTC.

This clonotype was detected ten times or more. The J gene is TRBJ1-2, the V gene TRBV6-1, with D possibly TRBD1 on 5 matching bases. Germline assignment: CDR1 MNHNS and CDR2 SASEGT. The CDR3 is made up of 13 amino acids. Trimming stripped 5 bases from V and 3 bases from J, with 10 bases between. In nucleotides, the CDR3 is TGTGCCAGCAGTACACAGGCTTACTATGGCTACACCTTC. Its translation: CASSTQAYYGYTF.

The J gene is TRBJ2-7, the V gene TRBV30; D may be TRBD2 (6 bases). Trimming cost V 3 bases and J 3 bases, with 12 bases left between them. This CDR3 comprises 13 residues. CDR1 and CDR2 from the germline V gene are GTSNPN and SVGIG (reference sequence). DNA for the CDR3: TGTGCCTGGAGGATGGTGGGGGGCTACGAGCAGTACTTC. Translation gives CAWRMVGGYEQYF.